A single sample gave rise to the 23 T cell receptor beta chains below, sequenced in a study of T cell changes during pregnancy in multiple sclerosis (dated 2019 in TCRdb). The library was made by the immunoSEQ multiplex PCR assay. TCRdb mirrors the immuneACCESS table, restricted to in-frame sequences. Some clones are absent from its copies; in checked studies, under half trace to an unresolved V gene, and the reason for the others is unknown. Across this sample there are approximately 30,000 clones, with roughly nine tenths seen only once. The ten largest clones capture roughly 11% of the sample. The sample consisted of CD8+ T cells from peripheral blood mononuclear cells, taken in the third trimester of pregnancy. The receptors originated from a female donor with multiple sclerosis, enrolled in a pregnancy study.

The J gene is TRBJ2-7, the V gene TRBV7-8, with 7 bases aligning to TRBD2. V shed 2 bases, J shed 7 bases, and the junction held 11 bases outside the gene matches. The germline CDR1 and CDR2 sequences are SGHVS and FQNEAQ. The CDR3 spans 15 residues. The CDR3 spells CASSLWGGSSPEQYF. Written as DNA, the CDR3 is TGTGCCAGCAGCTTATGGGGCGGGAGCTCTCCGGAGCAGTACTTC.

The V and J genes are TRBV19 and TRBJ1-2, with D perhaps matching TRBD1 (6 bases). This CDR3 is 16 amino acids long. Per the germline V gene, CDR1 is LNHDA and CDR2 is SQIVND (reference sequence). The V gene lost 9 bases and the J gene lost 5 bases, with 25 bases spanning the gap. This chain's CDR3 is CASHKGGARDTYGYTF. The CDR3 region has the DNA TGTGCCAGCCATAAGGGGGGGGCGCGGGATACGTATGGCTACACCTTC.

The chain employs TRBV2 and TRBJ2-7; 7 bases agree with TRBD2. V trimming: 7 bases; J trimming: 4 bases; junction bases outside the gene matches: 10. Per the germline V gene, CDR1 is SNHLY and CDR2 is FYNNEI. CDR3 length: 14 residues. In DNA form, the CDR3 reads TGTGCCAGCACGGGGGGAAGAAGTCTGTACGAGCAGTACTTC. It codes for CASTGGRSLYEQYF.

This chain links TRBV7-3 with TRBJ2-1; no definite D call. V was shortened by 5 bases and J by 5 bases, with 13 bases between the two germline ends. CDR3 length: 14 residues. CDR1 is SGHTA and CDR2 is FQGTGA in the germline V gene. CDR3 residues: CASSPGARHNEQFF. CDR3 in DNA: TGTGCCAGCAGCCCCGGTGCGCGGCACAATGAGCAGTTCTTC.

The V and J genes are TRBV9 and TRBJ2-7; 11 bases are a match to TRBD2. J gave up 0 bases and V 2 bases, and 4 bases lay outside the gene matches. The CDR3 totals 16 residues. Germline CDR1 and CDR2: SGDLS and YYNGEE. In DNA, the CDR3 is TGTGCCAGCAGCGTGGCTAGCGGGGGGAGCTCCTACGAGCAGTACTTC. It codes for CASSVASGGSSYEQYF.

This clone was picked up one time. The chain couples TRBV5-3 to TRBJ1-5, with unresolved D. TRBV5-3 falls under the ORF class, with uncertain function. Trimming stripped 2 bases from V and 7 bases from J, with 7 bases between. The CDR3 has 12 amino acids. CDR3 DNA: TGTGCCAGAAGCTTTTCCCGGCAGCCCCAGCATTTT. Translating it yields CARSFSRQPQHF.

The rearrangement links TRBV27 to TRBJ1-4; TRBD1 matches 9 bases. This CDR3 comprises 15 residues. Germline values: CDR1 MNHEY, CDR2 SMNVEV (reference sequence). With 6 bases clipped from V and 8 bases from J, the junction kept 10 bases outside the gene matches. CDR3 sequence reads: CASRTRDRVSEKLFF. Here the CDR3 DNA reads TGTGCCAGCAGGACCCGGGACAGGGTATCCGAAAAACTGTTTTTT.

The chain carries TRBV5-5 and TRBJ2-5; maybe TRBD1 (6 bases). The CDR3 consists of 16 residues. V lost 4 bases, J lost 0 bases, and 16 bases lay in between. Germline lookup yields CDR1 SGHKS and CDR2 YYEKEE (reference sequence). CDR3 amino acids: CASSPEHRAYQETQYF. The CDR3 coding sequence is TGTGCCAGCAGCCCGGAACACAGGGCTTACCAAGAGACCCAGTACTTC.

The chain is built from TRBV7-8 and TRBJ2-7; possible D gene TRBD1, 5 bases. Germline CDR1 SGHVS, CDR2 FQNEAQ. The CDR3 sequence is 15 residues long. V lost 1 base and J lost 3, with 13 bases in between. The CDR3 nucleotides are TGTGCCAGCAGCTTAGTTCCTGGGGCTGGCTACGAGCAGTACTTC. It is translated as CASSLVPGAGYEQYF.

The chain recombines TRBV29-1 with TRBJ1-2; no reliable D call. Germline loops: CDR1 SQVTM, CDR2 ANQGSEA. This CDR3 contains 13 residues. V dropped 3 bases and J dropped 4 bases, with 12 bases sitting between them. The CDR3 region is CSVELAGSYGYTF. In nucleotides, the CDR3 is TGCAGCGTTGAGCTTGCAGGTTCCTATGGCTACACCTTC.

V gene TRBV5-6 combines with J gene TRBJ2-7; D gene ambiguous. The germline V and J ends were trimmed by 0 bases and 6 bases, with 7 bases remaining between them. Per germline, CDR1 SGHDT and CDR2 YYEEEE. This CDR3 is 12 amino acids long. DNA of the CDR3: TGTGCCAGCAGCTTGGCCGGTGCCGAGCAGTACTTC. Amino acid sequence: CASSLAGAEQYF.

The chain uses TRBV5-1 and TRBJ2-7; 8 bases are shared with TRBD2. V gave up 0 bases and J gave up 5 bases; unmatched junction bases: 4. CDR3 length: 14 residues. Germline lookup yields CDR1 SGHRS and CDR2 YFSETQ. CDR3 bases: TGCGCCAGCAGCTTGGGGCGGGGGGCACACGAGCAGTACTTC. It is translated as CASSLGRGAHEQYF.

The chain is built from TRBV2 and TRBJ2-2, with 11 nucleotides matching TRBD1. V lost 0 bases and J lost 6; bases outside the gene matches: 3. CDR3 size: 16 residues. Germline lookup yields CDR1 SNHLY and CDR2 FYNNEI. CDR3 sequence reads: CASSEAGQGASGELFF. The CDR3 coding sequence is TGTGCCAGCAGTGAAGCTGGACAGGGGGCCTCCGGGGAGCTGTTTTTT.

This CDR3 reads CASSWDSSSSYNEQFF. CDR3 in DNA: TGTGCCAGCAGCTGGGACTCATCCTCCTCCTACAATGAGCAGTTCTTC. This chain uses TRBV5-5 with TRBJ2-1; tentative D call: TRBD2 (6 bases). CDR3 length: 16 amino acids. Germline V gene data show CDR1 as SGHKS and CDR2 as YYEKEE (reference sequence). Trimming removed 3 bases at V and 0 bases at J, with 13 bases between.

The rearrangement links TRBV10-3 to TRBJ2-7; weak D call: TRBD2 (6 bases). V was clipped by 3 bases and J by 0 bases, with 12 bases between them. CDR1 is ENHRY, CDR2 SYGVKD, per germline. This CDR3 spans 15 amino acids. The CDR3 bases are TGTGCCATCAGTGACAACGACGGGAGCTCCTACGAGCAGTACTTC. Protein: CAISDNDGSSYEQYF.

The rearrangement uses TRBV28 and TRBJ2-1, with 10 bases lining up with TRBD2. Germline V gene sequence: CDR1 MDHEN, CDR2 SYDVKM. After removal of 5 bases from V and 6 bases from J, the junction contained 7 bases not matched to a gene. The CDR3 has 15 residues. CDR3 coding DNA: TGTGCCAGCAGTCCTTTAGCGGGAGGTCCCAATGAGCAGTTCTTC. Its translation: CASSPLAGGPNEQFF.

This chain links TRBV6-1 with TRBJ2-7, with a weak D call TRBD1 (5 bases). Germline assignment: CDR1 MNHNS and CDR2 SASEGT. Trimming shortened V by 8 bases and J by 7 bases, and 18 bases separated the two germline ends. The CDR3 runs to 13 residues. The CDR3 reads CASGVLGVGEQYF. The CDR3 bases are TGTGCCAGCGGGGTGCTAGGGGTGGGGGAGCAGTACTTC.

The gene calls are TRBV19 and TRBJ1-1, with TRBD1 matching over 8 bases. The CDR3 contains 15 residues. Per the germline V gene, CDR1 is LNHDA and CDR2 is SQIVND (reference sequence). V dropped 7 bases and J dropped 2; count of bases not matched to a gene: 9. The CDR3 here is CASIRTGYINTEAFF. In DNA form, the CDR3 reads TGTGCCAGTATTAGGACAGGGTATATTAACACTGAAGCTTTCTTT.

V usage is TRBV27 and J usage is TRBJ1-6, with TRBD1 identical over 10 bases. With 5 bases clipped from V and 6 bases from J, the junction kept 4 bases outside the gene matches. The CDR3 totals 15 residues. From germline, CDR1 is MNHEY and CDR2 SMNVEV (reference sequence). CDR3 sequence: CASSDRDRGNSPLHF. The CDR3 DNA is TGTGCCAGCAGTGACCGGGACAGGGGTAATTCACCCCTCCACTTT.

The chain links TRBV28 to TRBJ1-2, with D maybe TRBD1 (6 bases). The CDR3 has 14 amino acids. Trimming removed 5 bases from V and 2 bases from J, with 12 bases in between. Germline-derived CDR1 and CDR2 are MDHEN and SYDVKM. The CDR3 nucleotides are TGTGCCAGCAGTCGCGTGGGACAAAACTATGGCTACACCTTC. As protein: CASSRVGQNYGYTF.

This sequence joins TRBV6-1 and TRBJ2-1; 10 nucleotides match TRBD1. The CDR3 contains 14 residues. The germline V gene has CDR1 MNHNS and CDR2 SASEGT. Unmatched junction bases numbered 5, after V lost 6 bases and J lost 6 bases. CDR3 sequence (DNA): TGTGCCAGCAGATCGCGGACAGGGGGCAATGAGCAGTTCTTC. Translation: CASRSRTGGNEQFF.

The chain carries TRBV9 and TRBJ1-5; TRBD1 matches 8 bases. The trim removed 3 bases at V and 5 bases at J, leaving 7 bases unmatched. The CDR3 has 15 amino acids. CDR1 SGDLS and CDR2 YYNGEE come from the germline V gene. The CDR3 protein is CASSGRDRLDQPQHF. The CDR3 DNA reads TGTGCCAGCAGCGGCCGGGACAGGCTCGATCAGCCCCAGCATTTT.

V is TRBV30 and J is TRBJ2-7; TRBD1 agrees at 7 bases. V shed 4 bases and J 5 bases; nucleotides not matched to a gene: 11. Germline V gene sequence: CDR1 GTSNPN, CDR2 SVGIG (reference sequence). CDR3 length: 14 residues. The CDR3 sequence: CAWKGAVYPHEQYF. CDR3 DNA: TGTGCCTGGAAGGGGGCAGTCTATCCCCACGAGCAGTACTTC.